The 25 T cell receptor beta chains below all came from one sample that was sequenced in a study of blood T cell repertoires in COVID-19. Some clones are missing from TCRdb's copy, which holds only in-frame ones; the method was immunoSEQ multiplex PCR. The repertoire holds approximately 230,000 clones, with 88% as singletons. Sequenced input: peripheral blood. All receptors derive from a woman aged 30 to 39 with COVID-19, enrolled during active disease.

As to this clone: One end of the junction is discordant with germline, which a read error may explain. This chain uses TRBV2 with TRBJ1-2; maybe TRBD1 (5 bases). This CDR3 has 16 residues. The germline gives CDR1 SNHLY, CDR2 FYNNEI. This CDR3 is CASNENVQGGDYGYTF. The CDR3 DNA reads as TGTGCCAGCAATGAAAATGTGCAGGGCGGGGACTATGGCTACACCTTC.

The genes are TRBV2 and TRBJ2-7; the match to TRBD2 covers 15 bases. This CDR3 comprises 15 residues. Germline CDR1 is SNHLY and CDR2 is FYNNEI. V shed 6 bases and J 1 base; nucleotides not matched to a gene: 1. The CDR3 sequence: CASRGLAGGSYEQYF. For the CDR3, the DNA is TGTGCCAGCAGGGGACTAGCGGGGGGTTCCTACGAGCAGTACTTC.

This clone was counted between two and nine times. The chain carries TRBV18 and TRBJ2-7, with 8 bases matching TRBD1. CDR3 length equals 16 residues. Germline V gene sequence: CDR1 KGHSH, CDR2 LQKENI. This chain's CDR3 is CASSPNGQGPSSEQYV. DNA for the CDR3: TGTGCCAGCTCACCAAACGGACAGGGCCCATCCTCCGAGCAGTACGTC.

This clone was observed a single time. The chain employs TRBV28 and TRBJ1-4; 10 nucleotides match TRBD1. V was clipped by 5 bases and J by 8 bases; unmatched bases: 5. The CDR3 runs 14 residues. Germline V gene lookup returns CDR1 MDHEN and CDR2 SYDVKM. The DNA of the CDR3 is TGTGCCAGCAGTGCGGGGACAGGGGAAGAAAAACTGTTTTTT. It specifies CASSAGTGEEKLFF.

The chain combines TRBV9 with TRBJ2-1; the D gene is possibly TRBD1 (8 bases). The germline V and J ends were trimmed by 1 base and 10 bases, with 15 bases remaining between them. CDR1 and CDR2 (germline): SGDLS, YYNGEE. The CDR3 runs 14 residues. The CDR3 sequence is CASSVTGGGREQFF. The CDR3 DNA reads as TGTGCCAGCAGCGTAACAGGGGGAGGGCGGGAGCAGTTCTTC.

The chain recombines TRBV24-1 with TRBJ1-1, with TRBD1 matching 7 bases. J gave up 11 bases and V 4 bases, and 9 bases lay outside the gene matches. CDR3 length: 13 residues. The V gene's germline CDR1 is KGHDR and CDR2 SFDVKD. The CDR3 reads CATSDGTAPQAFF. The CDR3 DNA reads as TGTGCCACCAGTGACGGGACAGCGCCCCAGGCTTTCTTT.

This clone appeared once. V is TRBV27 and J is TRBJ2-1, with TRBD2 matching 15 bases. CDR1 MNHEY and CDR2 SMNVEV come from the germline V gene (reference sequence). V was clipped by 4 bases and J by 0 bases; unmatched bases: 7. CDR3 length: 19 amino acids. CDR3 nucleotide sequence: TGTGCCAGCAGTTCCCAGGGACTAGCGGGAGGTTCCTCCTACAATGAGCAGTTCTTC. Translating it yields CASSSQGLAGGSSYNEQFF.

Regarding this clone: A read error may account for a junction end that differs from germline. The chain employs TRBV5-6 and TRBJ1-2, with D possibly matching TRBD1 (6 bases). Looked up from germline, CDR1 is SGHDT and CDR2 is YYEEEE. The CDR3 is 13 residues long. CDR3 sequence: CASNLAQGSGYTF. CDR3 DNA sequence: TGTGCCAGCAACTTGGCACAGGGATCGGGCTACACCTTC.

The chain is built from TRBV7-9 and TRBJ1-2, with 9 bases aligning to TRBD1. V was pared by 5 bases and J by 8 bases, with 12 bases of the junction left unmatched. Germline V gene data show CDR1 as SEHNR and CDR2 as FQNEAQ (reference sequence). CDR3 size: 15 residues. CDR3 region: CASSPGLGQGEGYTF. Here the CDR3 DNA reads TGTGCCAGCAGCCCCGGCTTGGGACAGGGTGAAGGCTACACCTTC.

In regard to this clone: One end of the junction varies from germline; a read error may be responsible. V gene TRBV7-7 combines with J gene TRBJ2-5; D perhaps matches TRBD2 (5 bases). Germline CDR1 and CDR2: SSHAT and FNYEAQ (reference sequence). The CDR3 extends over 12 amino acids. The CDR3 sequence is CASIPDGKTQYF. As DNA, the CDR3 is TGTGCTAGCATCCCCGACGGGAAGACCCAGTACTTC.

CDR3 sequence: CASSLDIAANEQFF. CDR3 nucleotides: TGTGCCAGCAGCTTAGATATAGCAGCCAATGAGCAGTTCTTC. V gene TRBV11-2 combines with J gene TRBJ2-1; no clear D gene. CDR3 length equals 14 residues. The germline CDR1 and CDR2 sequences are SGHAT and FQNNGV. Between the trimmed V and J ends, which lost 0 bases and 6 bases, there was a span of 9 bases.

The chain is built from TRBV27 and TRBJ2-7; the match to TRBD1 covers 7 bases. V gave up 3 bases and J gave up 3 bases; unmatched junction bases: 32. The CDR3 extends over 23 amino acids. Germline V gene lookup returns CDR1 MNHEY and CDR2 SMNVEV (reference sequence). The CDR3 region has the DNA TGTGCCAGCAGTTTTACAAAACGACTTACCGGGACAGATACCCTCCTACTCTACTACGAGCAGTACGTC. This encodes CASSFTKRLTGTDTLLLYYEQYV.

The gene calls are TRBV2 and TRBJ2-3; 8 nucleotides agree with TRBD2. V was clipped by 5 bases and J by 2 bases; unmatched bases: 3. Germline V lookup: CDR1 SNHLY, CDR2 FYNNEI. The CDR3 sequence is 14 residues long. The DNA for the CDR3 is TGTGCCAGCAGTCGAGCGGGGGCCACAGATACGCAGTATTTT. Its protein product is CASSRAGATDTQYF.

The chain carries TRBV28 and TRBJ1-1; D possibly corresponds to TRBD1 (5 bases). The CDR3 is made up of 14 amino acids. Trimming left V 3 bases short and J 1 base short, with 9 bases between. CDR1 and CDR2 (germline): MDHEN, SYDVKM. CDR3 DNA sequence: TGTGCCAGCAGTTTCCTGGACACGAACACTGAAGCTTTCTTT. Translating gives CASSFLDTNTEAFF.

This clone was detected only a few times. The chain recombines TRBV2 with TRBJ1-3; D not resolved. The CDR3 is 15 residues long. Germline V gene data show CDR1 as SNHLY and CDR2 as FYNNEI. Trimming removed 6 bases at V and 0 bases at J, with 12 bases between. The CDR3 DNA is TGTGCCAGCAGCGAGACGCGACTCTCTGGAAACACCATATATTTT. Its translation: CASSETRLSGNTIYF. The entire variable domain, with the rest obtained from reference TRBV2 and TRBJ1-3, is as follows: EPEVTQTPSHQVTQMGQEVILRCVPISNHLYFYWYRQILGQKVEFLVSFYNNEISEKSEIFDDQFSVERPDGSNFTLKIRSTKLEDSAMYFCASSETRLSGNTIYFGEGSWLTVV.

This clone came up a few times. The chain has TRBV29-1 and TRBJ2-7; 8 bases are shared with TRBD1. Germline CDR1 and CDR2: SQVTM and ANQGSEA. Losses at the gene ends were 7 bases for V and 1 base for J; bases not matched to a gene: 9. The CDR3 consists of 14 residues. The CDR3 reads CSAAGQGISYEQYF. DNA for the CDR3: TGCAGCGCCGCCGGACAGGGAATTTCCTACGAGCAGTACTTC.

CDR3 coding DNA: TGTGCCAGCAGGTCGGACAGGGGGCTGAGACACATTCAGTACTTC. It translates to CASRSDRGLRHIQYF. This chain uses TRBV6-5 with TRBJ2-4; 11 bases line up with TRBD1. Per germline, CDR1 MNHEY and CDR2 SVGAGI. CDR3 length equals 15 residues. Unmatched junction bases numbered 9, after V lost 6 bases and J lost 8 bases.

The chain recombines TRBV27 with TRBJ2-2; D remains unclear. The CDR3 loop spans 13 amino acids. Germline loops: CDR1 MNHEY, CDR2 SMNVEV (reference sequence). V lost 8 bases to trimming and J lost 1 base, with 8 bases between them. In nucleotides, the CDR3 is TGTGCCAGCGCACTTCAGAACACCGGGGAGCTGTTTTTT. It translates to CASALQNTGELFF.

The V gene is TRBV28, the J gene TRBJ2-7; the match to TRBD1 covers 9 bases. V shed 7 bases and J 3 bases; nucleotides not matched to a gene: 13. The CDR3 has 16 residues. CDR1 is MDHEN, CDR2 SYDVKM, per germline. CDR3 sequence: CASKGQGSQSFYEQYF. For the CDR3, the DNA is TGTGCCAGCAAGGGACAGGGTTCCCAAAGTTTCTACGAGCAGTACTTC.

Ten or more counts support this clone. This chain joins TRBV7-2 and TRBJ1-2, with D unresolved. Trimming pared 1 base from V and 3 bases from J, leaving 9 bases between. Germline assignment: CDR1 SGHTA and CDR2 FQGNSA. The CDR3 is made up of 14 amino acids. CDR3 region: CASSLVVSDYGYTF. The CDR3 nucleotides are TGTGCCAGCAGCTTAGTCGTCAGTGACTATGGCTACACCTTC.

Remarks on this clone: An end of the junction differs from the germline gene, which may be a read error. This chain connects TRBV7-7 to TRBJ2-1; D unresolved. The CDR3 extends over 13 amino acids. Germline CDR1 is SSHAT and CDR2 is FNYEAQ (reference sequence). For the CDR3, the DNA is TGTGCTAGCAGCTTGCAACTGCTAAATGAGCAGTTCTTC. The encoded protein is CASSLQLLNEQFF.

This sequence joins TRBV10-3 and TRBJ2-1, with 11 bases fitting TRBD2. CDR1 ENHRY and CDR2 SYGVKD come from the germline V gene. There are 15 residues in the CDR3. Trimming removed 6 bases from V and 1 base from J; junction bases left unmatched: 2. The CDR3: CAISLAGGSYNEQFF. The DNA of the CDR3 is TGTGCCATCAGCCTAGCGGGGGGTTCCTACAATGAGCAGTTCTTC.

This chain uses TRBV7-8 with TRBJ1-1, with 8 bases identical to TRBD1. CDR3 length: 16 residues. Trimming took 8 bases from V and 0 from J; bases not matched to a gene: 11. CDR1 is SGHVS and CDR2 is FQNEAQ in the germline V gene. The CDR3 loop reads CASGGGQGALNTEAFF. CDR3 bases: TGTGCCAGCGGCGGAGGCCAGGGGGCCCTGAACACTGAAGCTTTCTTT.

This rearrangement joins TRBV6-2 or TRBV6-3 to TRBJ1-3, with 8 bases fitting TRBD1. The ends lost 3 bases at V and 0 bases at J; junction bases unmatched: 4. Looked up from germline, CDR1 is MNHEY and CDR2 is SVGEGT. The CDR3 runs to 16 residues. This CDR3 reads CASSYRGTGSGNTIYF. The CDR3 DNA follows: TGTGCCAGCAGTTATCGAGGGACAGGCTCTGGAAACACCATATATTTT.

The genes are TRBV6-2 or TRBV6-3 and TRBJ1-5; D is ambiguous. Germline V lookup: CDR1 MNHEY, CDR2 SVGEGT. This CDR3 has 16 residues. V lost 0 bases and J 5 bases, leaving 14 bases between the germline ends. The CDR3, as DNA: TGTGCCAGCAGTTACTCGACAAGGGAGCGGGATCAGCCCCAGCATTTT. Amino acid sequence: CASSYSTRERDQPQHF.